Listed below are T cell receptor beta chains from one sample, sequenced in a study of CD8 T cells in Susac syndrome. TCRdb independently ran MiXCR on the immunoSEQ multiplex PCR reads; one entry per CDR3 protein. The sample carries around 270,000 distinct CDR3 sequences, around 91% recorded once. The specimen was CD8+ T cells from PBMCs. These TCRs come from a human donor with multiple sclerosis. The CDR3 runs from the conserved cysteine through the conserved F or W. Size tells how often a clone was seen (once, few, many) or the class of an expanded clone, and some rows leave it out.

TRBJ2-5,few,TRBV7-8,CASTYLTGFAAGYDEETQYF
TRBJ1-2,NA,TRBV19,CASLILDGANYGYTF
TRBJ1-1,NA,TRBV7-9,CASSSLGHDQGEAFF
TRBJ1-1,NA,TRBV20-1,CSVGTGRTTEAFF
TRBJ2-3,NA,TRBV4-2,CASSQDYGGGSTDTQYF
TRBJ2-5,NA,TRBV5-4,CASSLWTGETQYF
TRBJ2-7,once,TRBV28,CASSFGAGVSEQYF
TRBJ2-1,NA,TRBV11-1,CASSRDAGASSYNEQFF
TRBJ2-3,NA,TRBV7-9,CASSLPVGGPTRHTQYF
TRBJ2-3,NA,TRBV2,CARSRDRGLDTQYF
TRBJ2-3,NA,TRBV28,CASSLIAGAGTDTQYF
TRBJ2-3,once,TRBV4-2,CASSQQDYSTDTQYF
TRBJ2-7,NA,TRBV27,CAVKPGTRGEQYF
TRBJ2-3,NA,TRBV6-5,CASSSLAIRTDTQYF
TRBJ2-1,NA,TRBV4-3,CASSQDWTSAYNEQFF
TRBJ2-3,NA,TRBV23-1,CASSQNSPSIGVWTDTQYF
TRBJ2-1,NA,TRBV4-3,CASSQEEGLAENNEQFF
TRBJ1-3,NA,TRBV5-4,CASSWGVNSGNTIYF
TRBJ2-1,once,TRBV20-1,CSAPGNRYEQFF
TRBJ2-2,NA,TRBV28,CASSLAGPRSSTGELFF
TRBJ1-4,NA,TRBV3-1,CASSQDWTGQGRKLFF
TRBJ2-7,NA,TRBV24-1,CATNTSGTVKAYEQYF
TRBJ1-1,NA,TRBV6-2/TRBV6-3,CASSVTDMNTEAFF
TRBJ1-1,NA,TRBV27,CASSLGLVGRGTEAFF
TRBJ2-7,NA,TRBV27,CASSYSAGVMAYEQYF
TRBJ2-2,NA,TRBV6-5,CASSYSTGTNTGELFF
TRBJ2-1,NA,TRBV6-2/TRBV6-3,CASSSSVRNEQFF
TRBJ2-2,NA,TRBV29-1,CSVAGGNTGELFF
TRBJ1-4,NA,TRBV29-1,CSVEWDMKKLFF
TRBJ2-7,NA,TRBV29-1,CSVAVGIHEQYF
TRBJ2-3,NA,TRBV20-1,CSAGDFSADTQYF
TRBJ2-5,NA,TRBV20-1,CSARPGGRGETQYF
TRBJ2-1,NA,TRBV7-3,CASSLKGPYNEQFF
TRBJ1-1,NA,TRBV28,CASRTLGTEAFF
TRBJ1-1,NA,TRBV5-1,CASSFGQGAMNTEAFF
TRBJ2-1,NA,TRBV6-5,CASKTSGGYNEQFF
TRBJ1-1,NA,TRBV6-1,CASRKGENTEAFF
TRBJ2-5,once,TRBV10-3,CAISARDFSRTQYF
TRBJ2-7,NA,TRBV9,CASSVGSGGSYEQYF
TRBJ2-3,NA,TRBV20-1,CSAETERGGTDTQYF
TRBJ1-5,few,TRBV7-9,CASSSGHPTMTQHF
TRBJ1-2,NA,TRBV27,CASSLDRFSYGYTF
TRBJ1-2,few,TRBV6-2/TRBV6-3,CASSPGEVYGYTF
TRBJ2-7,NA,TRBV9,CASSVGAGMYEQYF
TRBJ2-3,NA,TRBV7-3,CASSLIARDTQYF
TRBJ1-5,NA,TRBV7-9,CASSIGPDILDNQPQHF
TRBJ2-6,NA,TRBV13,CASSPPGQETSGANVLTF
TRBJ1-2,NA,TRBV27,CASGTGLEYGYTF
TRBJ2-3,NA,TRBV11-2,CASSPGQKGTDTQYF
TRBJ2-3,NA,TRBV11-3,CASSLAAGVGDTQYF
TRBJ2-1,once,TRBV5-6,CASSLYTVNEQFF
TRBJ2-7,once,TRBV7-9,CASSHRFAGEQYF
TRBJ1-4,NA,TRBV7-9,CASSPEGAANEKLFF